This TCR beta chain was observed in a study of blood T cell repertoires in COVID-19. On the study more broadly: COVID-19 samples from acute and convalescent phases originated in the United States, Italy and Spain. Sources were T cells, B-cell-depleted T cells, or PBMCs; the material itself was cDNA or gDNA.

Profiling relied on immunoSEQ multiplex PCR, and the TCRdb table lists in-frame clones only, not all of them. The table has 55,000 to 70,000 clones, around 81% seen once. The V segment lost 3 bases and the J segment 2 bases; nucleotides outside the gene matches: 3. Germline assignment: CDR1 GTSNPN and CDR2 SVGIG (reference sequence). There are 14 residues in the CDR3. The gene calls are TRBV30 and TRBJ2-1, with TRBD1 matching 8 bases. Material for sequencing was peripheral blood. This clonotype originated in a human donor in a cohort sampled during active COVID-19. CDR3 sequence (DNA): TGTGCCTGGAGGGACAGGGTAGCCTACAATGAGCAGTTCTTC. This gives the protein CAWRDRVAYNEQFF.